These T cell receptor beta chains were read from a single sample in a study of Graves' ophthalmopathy and Graves' hyperthyroidism. TCRdb re-analysed the multiplex PCR reads in MiXCR, keeping a single row per CDR3 protein. This table has fewer than 650,000 distinct CDR3 sequences, about 20% appearing once. Sequencing used peripheral blood. The receptors stem from a woman under 30 with stable Graves' hyperthyroidism. Some clones in this sample may be carry-over from other donors' samples. Each CDR3 is given with its conserved first and last residue. The order of the fields is V gene, J gene, D gene, clone size, CDR3 protein, CDR3 DNA. D genes are given only for firm matches. A clone size is listed for some rows: how often the clone was seen (once, few, many), or a class if it is expanded.

>TRBV29-1|TRBJ2-7|TRBD1|many
CSVPGTGFDEQYF
TGCAGCGTGCCCGGGACAGGGTTCGACGAGCAGTACTTC
>TRBV5-4|TRBJ2-2|NA|many
CASSSPRGGGGTGELFF
TGTGCCAGCAGCTCCCCTCGCGGAGGGGGTGGAACCGGGGAGCTGTTTTTT
>TRBV5-1|TRBJ1-2|NA|many
CASSLGTSGAVNYGYTF
TGCGCCAGCAGCTTGGGAACGTCAGGGGCCGTCAACTATGGCTACACCTTC
>TRBV2|TRBJ2-5|TRBD1|NA
CASNIDRVETQYF
TGTGCCAGCAATATCGACAGGGTCGAGACCCAGTACTTC
>TRBV7-2|TRBJ1-6|NA|many
CASSLGWGGQGNLHF
TGTGCCAGCAGCTTAGGGTGGGGCGGCCAGGGAAACCTCCACTTT
>TRBV5-1|TRBJ2-7|NA|many
CASSLGQGLNEQYF
TGCGCCAGCAGCTTGGGGCAGGGGTTGAACGAGCAGTACTTC
>TRBV2|TRBJ1-2|TRBD1|many
CASSEFWTGLNYGYTF
TGTGCCAGCAGTGAATTTTGGACAGGGTTGAACTATGGCTACACCTTC
>TRBV12-3/TRBV12-4|TRBJ2-4|TRBD1|many
CASSSLDRGSLAKNIQYF
TGTGCCAGCAGTTCTTTGGACAGGGGATCGCTAGCCAAAAACATTCAGTACTTC
>TRBV30|TRBJ1-3|NA|NA
CAWSSSRVRGFSGNTIYF
TGTGCCTGGAGCTCTTCAAGGGTTCGTGGATTTTCTGGAAACACCATATATTTT
>TRBV3-1|TRBJ1-2|NA|NA
CASSKDVSYGYTF
TGTGCCAGCAGTAAGGACGTTTCATATGGCTACACCTTC
>TRBV6-6|TRBJ2-5|NA|many
CASRGDTKTWTQYF
TGTGCCAGCAGGGGGGACACCAAAACGTGGACCCAGTACTTC
>TRBV6-5|TRBJ1-1|NA|NA
CASTLEWNTEAFF
TGTGCCAGCACTTTGGAGTGGAACACTGAAGCTTTCTTT
>TRBV27|TRBJ2-7|TRBD1|NA
CASSPQDRVDEQYF
TGTGCCAGCAGTCCCCAAGACAGGGTGGACGAGCAGTACTTC
>TRBV20-1|TRBJ1-1|NA|many
CSAGGGFMNTEAFF
TGCAGTGCTGGAGGGGGTTTCATGAACACTGAAGCTTTCTTT
>TRBV19|TRBJ1-3|NA|few
CASPDSGNTIYF
TGTGCCAGCCCTGACTCTGGAAACACCATATATTTT
>TRBV6-1|TRBJ1-1|NA|many
CATNSGDTEAFF
TGTGCCACAAACAGCGGCGACACTGAAGCTTTCTTT
>TRBV7-2|TRBJ2-7|NA|NA
CASSLYGISGNEQYF
TGTGCCAGCAGCTTATACGGGATTTCCGGAAACGAGCAGTACTTC
>TRBV20-1|TRBJ2-7|NA|NA
CSARELPFSYEQYF
TGCAGTGCTAGGGAACTACCATTCTCCTACGAGCAGTACTTC
>TRBV6-2/TRBV6-3|TRBJ1-5|NA|NA
CASTDRFFSNQPQHF
TGTGCCAGCACCGACAGGTTTTTTAGCAATCAGCCCCAGCATTTT
>TRBV11-2|TRBJ2-2|NA|few
CASSLTRADTGELFF
TGTGCCAGCAGCTTAACCAGGGCGGACACCGGGGAGCTGTTTTTT
>TRBV12-3/TRBV12-4|TRBJ1-1|TRBD1|NA
CASSTDRLIAFF
TGTGCCAGCAGTACGGACAGGCTTATAGCTTTCTTT
>TRBV11-2|TRBJ2-5|NA|many
CASSTDVSWGETQYF
TGTGCCAGCAGCACGGACGTCTCCTGGGGAGAGACCCAGTACTTC
>TRBV5-1|TRBJ1-5|NA|few
CASSPDSPNQPQHF
TGCGCCAGCAGCCCAGACAGTCCGAATCAGCCCCAGCATTTT
>TRBV12-3/TRBV12-4|TRBJ1-1|NA|many
CASSLNPNTEAFF
TGTGCCAGCAGTTTAAACCCGAACACTGAAGCTTTCTTT
>TRBV4-1|TRBJ1-6|NA|many
CASSQGTNSPLHF
TGCGCCAGCAGCCAAGGTACGAATTCACCCCTCCACTTT
>TRBV12-3/TRBV12-4|TRBJ2-7|NA|NA
CASSFTTVEGYDQYF
TGTGCCAGCAGTTTCACCACAGTGGAAGGATACGATCAGTACTTC
>TRBV2|TRBJ1-5|TRBD1|many
CASKDRASLEPQHF
TGTGCCAGCAAGGACAGGGCATCCTTGGAGCCCCAGCATTTT
>TRBV5-1|TRBJ1-6|NA|NA
CASSLDSSPENSPLHF
TGCGCCAGCAGCTTGGATTCCAGCCCGGAGAATTCACCCCTCCACTTT
>TRBV5-1|TRBJ2-5|TRBD1|few
CASSLASGTGGYQETQYF
TGCGCCAGCAGCTTGGCCTCAGGGACAGGAGGTTACCAAGAGACCCAGTACTTC
>TRBV20-1|TRBJ2-7|TRBD1|few
CSASSATGGSYEQYF
TGCAGTGCTAGCAGCGCGACAGGGGGCTCCTACGAGCAGTACTTC
>TRBV7-2|TRBJ1-5|TRBD1|many
CASSYRGSNQPQHF
TGTGCCAGCAGCTACAGGGGAAGCAATCAGCCCCAGCATTTT
>TRBV5-1|TRBJ1-5|NA|few
CASSSEGGPHQPQHF
TGCGCCAGCAGCTCGGAGGGGGGGCCGCATCAGCCCCAGCATTTT
>TRBV6-5|TRBJ1-1|TRBD1|NA
CASSYSGTGDTEAFF
TGTGCCAGCAGTTACTCAGGGACAGGGGACACTGAAGCTTTCTTT
>TRBV27|TRBJ2-1|TRBD2|NA
CASSLWASGGRARDEQFF
TGTGCCAGCAGTTTATGGGCTAGCGGGGGGCGGGCCAGGGATGAGCAGTTCTTC
>TRBV13|TRBJ1-1|NA|few
CASSLGAGGTTEAFF
TGTGCCAGCAGCTTAGGCGCGGGGGGTACCACTGAAGCTTTCTTT
>TRBV27|TRBJ1-3|NA|many
CASSSINSGNTIYF
TGTGCCAGCAGTTCGATAAACTCTGGAAACACCATATATTTT
>TRBV30|TRBJ2-6|NA|many
CAWSVIGSGANVLTF
TGTGCCTGGAGTGTAATCGGGTCCGGGGCCAACGTCCTGACTTTC
>TRBV7-3|TRBJ2-7|TRBD1|many
CASSLTGTGGEEQYF
TGTGCCAGCAGCTTAACCGGGACAGGAGGAGAGGAGCAGTACTTC
>TRBV30|TRBJ1-2|NA|many
CAWKAANYGYTF
TGTGCCTGGAAGGCGGCTAACTATGGCTACACCTTC
>TRBV12-3/TRBV12-4|TRBJ1-6|TRBD1|NA
CASSFGGQGNSPLHF
TGTGCCAGCAGTTTTGGGGGACAGGGGAATTCACCCCTCCACTTT
>TRBV27|TRBJ2-7|TRBD1|many
CASSQTGAEQYF
TGTGCCAGCAGCCAGACAGGGGCCGAGCAGTACTTC
>TRBV20-1|TRBJ2-6|NA|NA
CSARKAGAGANVLTF
TGCAGTGCTAGGAAAGCGGGCGCCGGGGCCAACGTCCTGACTTTC
>TRBV6-1|TRBJ2-7|TRBD2|NA
CASKIAGHLSYEQYF
TGTGCCAGCAAAATAGCGGGACACCTCTCCTACGAGCAGTACTTC
>TRBV12-3/TRBV12-4|TRBJ1-1|NA|many
CASSFRRGNTEAFF
TGTGCCAGCAGTTTTAGAAGGGGGAACACTGAAGCTTTCTTT
>TRBV12-3/TRBV12-4|TRBJ1-3|NA|NA
CASSRYRFSGNTIYF
TGTGCCAGCAGTCGGTACCGATTCTCTGGAAACACCATATATTTT
>TRBV11-2|TRBJ1-1|NA|many
CASSPVRSAEAFF
TGTGCCAGCAGCCCCGTTCGAAGTGCTGAAGCTTTCTTT
>TRBV6-1|TRBJ2-7|NA|many
CASKSKWGLTYEQYF
TGTGCCAGCAAAAGCAAATGGGGGCTAACCTACGAGCAGTACTTC